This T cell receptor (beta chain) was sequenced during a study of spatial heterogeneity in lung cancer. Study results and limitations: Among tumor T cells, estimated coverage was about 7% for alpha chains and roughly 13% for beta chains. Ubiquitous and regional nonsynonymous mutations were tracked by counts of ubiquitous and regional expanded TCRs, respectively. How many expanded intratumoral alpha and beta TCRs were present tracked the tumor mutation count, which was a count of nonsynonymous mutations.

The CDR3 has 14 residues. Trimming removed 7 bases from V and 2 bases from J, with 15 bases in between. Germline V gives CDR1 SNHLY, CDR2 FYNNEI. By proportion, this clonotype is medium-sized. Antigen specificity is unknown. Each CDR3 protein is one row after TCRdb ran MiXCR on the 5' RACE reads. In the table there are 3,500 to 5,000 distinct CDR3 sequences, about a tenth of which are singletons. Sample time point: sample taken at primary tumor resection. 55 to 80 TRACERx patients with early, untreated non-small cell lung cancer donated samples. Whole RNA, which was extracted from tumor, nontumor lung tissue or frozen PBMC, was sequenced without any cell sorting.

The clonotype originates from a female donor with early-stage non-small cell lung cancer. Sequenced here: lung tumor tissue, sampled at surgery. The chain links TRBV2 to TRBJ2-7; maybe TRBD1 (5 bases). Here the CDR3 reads CASKVQGPTYEQYF. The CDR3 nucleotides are TGTGCCAGCAAAGTTCAGGGCCCAACCTACGAGCAGTACTTC.